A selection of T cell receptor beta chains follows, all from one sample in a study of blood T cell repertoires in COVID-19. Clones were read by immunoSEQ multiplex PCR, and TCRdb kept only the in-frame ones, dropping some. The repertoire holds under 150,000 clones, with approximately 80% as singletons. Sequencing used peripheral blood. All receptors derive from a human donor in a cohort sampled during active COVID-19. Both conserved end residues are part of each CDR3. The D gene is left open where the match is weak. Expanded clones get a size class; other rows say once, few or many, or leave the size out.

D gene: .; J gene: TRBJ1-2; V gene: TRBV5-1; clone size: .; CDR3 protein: CASSFGSREGYTF; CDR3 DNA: TGCGCCAGCAGCTTCGGCAGCCGGGAGGGCTACACCTTC
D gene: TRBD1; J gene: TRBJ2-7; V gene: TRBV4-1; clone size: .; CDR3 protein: CASSQERTGVHEQYF; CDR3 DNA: TGCGCCAGCAGCCAAGAAAGGACAGGGGTCCACGAGCAGTACTTC
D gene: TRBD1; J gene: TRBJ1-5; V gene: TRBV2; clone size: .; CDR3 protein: CASRGDSISPYQDPQHF; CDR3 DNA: TGTGCCAGCAGAGGGGACAGTATCAGCCCGTATCAAGACCCCCAGCATTTT
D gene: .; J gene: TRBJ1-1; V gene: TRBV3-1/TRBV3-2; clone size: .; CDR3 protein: CASSQWAMNTEAFF; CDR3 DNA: TGTGCCAGCAGCCAATGGGCCATGAACACTGAAGCTTTCTTT
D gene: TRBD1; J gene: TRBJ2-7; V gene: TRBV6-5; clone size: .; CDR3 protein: CASSYSTGVEQYF; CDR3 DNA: TGTGCCAGCAGTTACTCGACAGGGGTCGAGCAGTACTTC
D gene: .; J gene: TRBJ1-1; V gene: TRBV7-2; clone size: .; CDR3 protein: CASSLAPSLRTEAFF; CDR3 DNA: TGTGCCAGCAGCTTAGCGCCCAGCTTGAGGACTGAAGCTTTCTTT
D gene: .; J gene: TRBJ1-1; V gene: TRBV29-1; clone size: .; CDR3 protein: CSVEGGGIEAFF; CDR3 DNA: TGCAGCGTTGAGGGCGGCGGGATTGAAGCTTTCTTT
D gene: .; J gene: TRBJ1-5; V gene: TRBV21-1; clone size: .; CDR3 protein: CASSERAGVSPASNQPQHF; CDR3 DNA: TGTGCCAGCAGCGAAAGGGCGGGGGTTAGTCCGGCTAGCAATCAGCCCCAGCATTTT
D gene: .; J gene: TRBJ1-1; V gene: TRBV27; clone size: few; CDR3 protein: CASNPGPGHTEAFF; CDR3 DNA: TGTGCCAGCAATCCAGGGCCAGGGCACACTGAAGCTTTCTTT
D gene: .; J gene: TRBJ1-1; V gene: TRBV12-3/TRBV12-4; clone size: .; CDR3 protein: CASSYGMNTEAFF; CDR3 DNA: TGTGCCAGCAGTTATGGCATGAACACTGAAGCTTTCTTT
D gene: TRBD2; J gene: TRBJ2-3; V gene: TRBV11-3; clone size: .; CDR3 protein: CASSPGLAVSSTDTQYF; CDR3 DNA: TGTGCCAGCAGCCCGGGACTAGCGGTTTCGAGCACAGATACGCAGTATTTT
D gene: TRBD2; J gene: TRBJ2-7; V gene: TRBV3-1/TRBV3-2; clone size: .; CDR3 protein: CASSQTSGGTYEQYF; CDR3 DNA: TGTGCCAGCAGCCAGACTAGCGGGGGGACCTACGAGCAGTACTTC
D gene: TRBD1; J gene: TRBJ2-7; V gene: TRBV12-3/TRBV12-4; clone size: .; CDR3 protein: CASSLTGERQYF; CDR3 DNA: TGTGCCAGCAGTCTTACAGGGGAACGTCAGTACTTC
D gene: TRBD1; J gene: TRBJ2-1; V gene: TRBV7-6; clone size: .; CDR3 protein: CASSRDSEQFF; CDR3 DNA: TGTGCCAGCAGCCGGGACAGTGAACAGTTCTTC
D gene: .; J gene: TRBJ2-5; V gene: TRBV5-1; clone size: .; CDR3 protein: CASSTTVRETQYF; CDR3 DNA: TGCGCCAGCAGCACGACAGTACGAGAGACCCAGTACTTC
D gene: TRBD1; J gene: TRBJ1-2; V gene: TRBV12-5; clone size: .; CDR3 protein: CASGLQGVGYTF; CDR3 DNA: TGTGCTAGTGGACTACAGGGGGTTGGCTACACCTTC
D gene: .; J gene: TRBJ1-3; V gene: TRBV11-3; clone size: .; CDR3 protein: CASSFTGQGTIYF; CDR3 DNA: TGTGCCAGCAGCTTCACAGGGCAAGGGACCATATATTTT
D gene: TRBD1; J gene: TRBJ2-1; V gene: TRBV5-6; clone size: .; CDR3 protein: CASSPRQGRGNEQFF; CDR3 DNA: TGTGCCAGCAGCCCCCGACAGGGAAGGGGGAATGAGCAGTTCTTC
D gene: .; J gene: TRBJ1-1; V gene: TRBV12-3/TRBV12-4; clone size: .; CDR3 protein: CASSQTEEAFF; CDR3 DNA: TGTGCCAGCAGTCAGACTGAAGAAGCTTTCTTT
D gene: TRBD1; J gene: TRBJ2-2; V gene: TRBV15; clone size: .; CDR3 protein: CATSSTWGQGYTGELFF; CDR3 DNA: TGTGCCACCAGCAGTACGTGGGGACAGGGGTACACCGGGGAGCTGTTTTTT
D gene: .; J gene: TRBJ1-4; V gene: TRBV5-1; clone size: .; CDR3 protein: CASSWTEVKEKLFF; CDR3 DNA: TGCGCCAGCAGCTGGACTGAAGTAAAAGAAAAACTGTTTTTT
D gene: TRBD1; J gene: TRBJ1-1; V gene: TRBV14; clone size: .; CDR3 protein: CASSRGGPGTEAFF; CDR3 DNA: TGTGCCAGCAGCCGAGGGGGCCCGGGCACTGAAGCTTTCTTT
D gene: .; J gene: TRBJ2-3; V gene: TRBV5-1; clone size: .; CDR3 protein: CASSSPGTDTQYF; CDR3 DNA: TGCGCCAGCAGCTCTCCGGGGACAGATACGCAGTATTTT
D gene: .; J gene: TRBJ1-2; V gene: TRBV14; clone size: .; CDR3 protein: CASSQDRRGGYTF; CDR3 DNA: TGTGCCAGCAGCCAAGATCGGAGAGGCGGCTACACCTTC
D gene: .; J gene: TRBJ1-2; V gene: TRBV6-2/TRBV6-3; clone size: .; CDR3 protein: CASSLNYGYTF; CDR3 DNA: TGTGCCAGCAGTCTAAACTATGGCTACACCTTC
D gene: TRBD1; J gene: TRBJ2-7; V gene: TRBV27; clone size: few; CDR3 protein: CASSSPGQKSYEQYF; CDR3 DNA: TGTGCCAGCAGTTCCCCGGGACAGAAGTCCTACGAGCAGTACTTC
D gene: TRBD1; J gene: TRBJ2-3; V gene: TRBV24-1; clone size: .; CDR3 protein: CATSDPRTGTDTQYF; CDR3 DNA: TGTGCCACCAGTGACCCAAGGACAGGGACAGATACGCAGTATTTT
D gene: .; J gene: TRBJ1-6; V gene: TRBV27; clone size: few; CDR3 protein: CASSPRGKLSPLHF; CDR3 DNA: TGTGCCAGCAGTCCAAGGGGGAAACTTTCACCCCTCCACTTT
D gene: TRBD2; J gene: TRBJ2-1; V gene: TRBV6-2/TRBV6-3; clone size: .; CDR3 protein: CASSYEAGSYNEQFF; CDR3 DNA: TGTGCCAGCAGTTACGAAGCGGGGAGTTACAATGAGCAGTTCTTC
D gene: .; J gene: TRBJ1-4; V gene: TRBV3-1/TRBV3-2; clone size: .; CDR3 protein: CASSPRQGNEKLFF; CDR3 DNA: TGTGCCAGCAGCCCCAGGCAGGGTAATGAAAAACTGTTTTTT
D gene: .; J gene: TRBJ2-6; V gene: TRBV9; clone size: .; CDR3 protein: CASSVAVSGANVLTF; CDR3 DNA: TGTGCCAGCAGCGTAGCAGTCTCTGGGGCCAACGTCCTGACTTTC
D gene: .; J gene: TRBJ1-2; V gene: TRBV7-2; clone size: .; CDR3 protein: CASRTGFSEGYTF; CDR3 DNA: TGTGCCAGCAGAACAGGGTTTTCGGAAGGCTACACCTTC
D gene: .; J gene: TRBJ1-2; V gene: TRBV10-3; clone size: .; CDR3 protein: CAISESAGYTF; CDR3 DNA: TGTGCCATCAGTGAGTCAGCTGGCTACACCTTC
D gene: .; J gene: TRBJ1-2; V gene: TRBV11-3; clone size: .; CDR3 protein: CASSLAEGEGYTF; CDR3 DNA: TGTGCCAGCAGCTTAGCTGAGGGCGAGGGCTACACCTTC
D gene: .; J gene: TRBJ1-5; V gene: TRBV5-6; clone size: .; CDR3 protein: CASSFWAGDYYSNQPQHF; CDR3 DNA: TGTGCCAGCAGCTTTTGGGCAGGGGATTACTATAGCAATCAGCCCCAGCATTTT
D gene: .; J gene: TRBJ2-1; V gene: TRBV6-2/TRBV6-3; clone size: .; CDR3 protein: CASSYRGGGGEQFF; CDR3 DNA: TGTGCCAGCAGTTACCGGGGAGGGGGAGGTGAGCAGTTCTTC
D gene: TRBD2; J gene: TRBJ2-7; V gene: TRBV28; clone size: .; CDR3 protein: CASTLAGGSYEQYF; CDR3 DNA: TGTGCCAGCACCTTAGCGGGGGGATCCTACGAGCAGTACTTC
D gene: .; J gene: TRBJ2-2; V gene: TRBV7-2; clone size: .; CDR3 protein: CASSLGLGPVAGELFF; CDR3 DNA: TGTGCCAGCAGTTTAGGACTGGGGCCGGTGGCCGGGGAGCTGTTTTTT
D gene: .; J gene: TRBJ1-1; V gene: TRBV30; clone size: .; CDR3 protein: CAWSTGMNTEAFF; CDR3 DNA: TGTGCCTGGAGCACAGGGATGAACACTGAAGCTTTCTTT
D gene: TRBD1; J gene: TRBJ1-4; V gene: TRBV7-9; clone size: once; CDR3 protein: CASSLSGAGGEKLFF; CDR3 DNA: TGTGCCAGCAGCTTATCGGGGGCAGGGGGAGAAAAACTGTTTTTT
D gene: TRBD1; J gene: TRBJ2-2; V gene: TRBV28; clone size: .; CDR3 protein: CASRTGQGRHTGELFF; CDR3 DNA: TGTGCCAGCAGAACCGGACAGGGCAGACACACCGGGGAGCTGTTTTTT
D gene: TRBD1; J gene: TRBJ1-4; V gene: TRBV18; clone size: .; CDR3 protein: CASSPPFGTGSEKLFF; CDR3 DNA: TGTGCCAGCTCACCACCGTTTGGGACAGGGTCAGAAAAACTGTTTTTT